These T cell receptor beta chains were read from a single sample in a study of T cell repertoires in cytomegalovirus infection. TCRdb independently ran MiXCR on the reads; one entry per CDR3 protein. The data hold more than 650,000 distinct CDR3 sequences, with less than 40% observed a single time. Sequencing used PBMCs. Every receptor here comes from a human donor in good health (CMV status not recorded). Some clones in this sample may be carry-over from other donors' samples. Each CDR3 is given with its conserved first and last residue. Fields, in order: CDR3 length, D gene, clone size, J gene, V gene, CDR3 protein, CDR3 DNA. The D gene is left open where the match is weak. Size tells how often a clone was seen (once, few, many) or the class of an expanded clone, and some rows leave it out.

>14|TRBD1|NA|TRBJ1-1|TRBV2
CASHTTTGWSEAFF
TGTGCCAGCCATACAACGACAGGGTGGTCTGAAGCTTTCTTT
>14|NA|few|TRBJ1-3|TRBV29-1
CSVETLYPGNTIYF
TGCAGCGTTGAAACCCTGTACCCTGGAAACACCATATATTTT
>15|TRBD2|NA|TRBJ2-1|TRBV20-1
CSARIPTGTRGQQFF
TGCAGTGCTAGAATCCCTACCGGGACTAGAGGTCAACAGTTCTTC
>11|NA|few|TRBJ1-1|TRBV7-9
CAGEMGTEAFF
TGTGCCGGAGAAATGGGCACTGAAGCTTTCTTT
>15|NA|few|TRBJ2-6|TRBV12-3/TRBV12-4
CASSLSDSGANVLTF
TGTGCCAGCAGTTTGAGTGACTCTGGGGCCAACGTCCTGACTTTC
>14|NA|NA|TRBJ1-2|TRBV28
CASILTGGMEGYTF
TGTGCCAGCATTTTGACAGGTGGAATGGAGGGCTACACCTTC
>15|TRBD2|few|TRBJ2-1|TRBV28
CASRRPGLAVNEQFF
TGTGCCAGCAGGCGTCCGGGACTAGCGGTTAATGAGCAGTTCTTC
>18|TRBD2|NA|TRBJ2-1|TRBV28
CASSLGLAGASSYNEQLF
TGTGCCAGCAGTTTAGGGCTAGCGGGAGCCAGCTCCTACAATGAGCAGTTATTC
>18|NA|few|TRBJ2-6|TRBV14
CASSQDNTWEAGANVLTF
TGTGCCAGCAGCCAAGATAATACCTGGGAAGCTGGGGCCAACGTCCTGACTTTC
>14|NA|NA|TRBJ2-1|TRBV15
CATSRGGSSNEQFF
TGTGCCACCAGCAGAGGGGGGTCGAGCAATGAGCAGTTCTTC